This T cell receptor beta chain was retrieved from a study of cytomegalovirus exposure and HLA in healthy donors. PCR amplification relied on 60 Vbeta primers (plus 13 Jbeta primers). This table comes from immunoSEQ multiplex PCR, and its TCRdb copy is limited to in-frame clones, with some not included. The sample carries roughly 120,000 clones, 63% recorded once. V lost 4 bases and J 5 bases, leaving 20 bases between the germline ends. Per the germline V gene, CDR1 is MDHEN and CDR2 is SYDVKM. The CDR3 has 17 residues. Sequenced sample: PBMCs. J is TRBJ2-2 and V is TRBV28, with a possible D match to TRBD2 (6 bases). The origin of this receptor is a man in his forties in good health and CMV-seropositive. The CDR3: CASSSGHGGVETGELFF. In DNA form, the CDR3 reads TGTGCCAGCAGTTCAGGACATGGCGGGGTGGAGACCGGGGAGCTGTTTTTT.